This TCR beta chain was captured in a study of high-grade serous ovarian cancer treatment subgroups. Notes on the study in general: TCR clonal relatedness correlated positively with neoantigen level. Bulk tumor TCR sequencing gave no spatial information. Only CDR3 was analyzed; CDR1 and CDR2 were not.

In the case of this clone: The antigen remains unidentified.

Tumor tissue was taken before any definitive surgery or chemotherapy was given. Clones were read by immunoSEQ multiplex PCR, and TCRdb kept only the in-frame ones, dropping some. Here the sample spans under 4,000 clones, approximately 80% being singletons. V was trimmed by 5 bases and J by 9 bases, leaving 8 bases between them. The CDR3 runs to 11 residues. CDR1 DFQATT and CDR2 SNEGSKA come from the germline V gene (reference sequence). The material sequenced was tumor tissue. The receptor's source is a human donor with high-grade serous ovarian cancer. The chain has TRBV20-1 and TRBJ1-6; D is unresolved. The CDR3, as DNA: TGCAGTGCTTTGCGTGCTTCACCCCTCCACTTT. It translates to CSALRASPLHF.